This T cell receptor (beta chain) was profiled in a study of T-cell memory formation after mild COVID-19. Study-wide results and caveats: Contracting clones, day 15 to 85, had balanced CD4/CD8, and later expanders favored CD4+. Some clones that responded turned up in pre-infection memory, which suggests that cross-reactive memory joined in.

This clonotype was seen only a few times. The antigen remains unidentified. The germline V gene has CDR1 LGHDT and CDR2 YNNKEL (reference sequence). Trimming stripped 4 bases from V and 5 bases from J, with 12 bases between. The CDR3 spans 15 residues. Via MiXCR, TCRdb re-called the 5' RACE reads, giving one row per CDR3 protein. The data contain about 190,000 distinct CDR3 sequences, about 18% of them singletons. This TCR derives from an adult woman who had mild COVID-19 (a few samples of this study predate the infection). Cell type and time point are not known. The sample comprised PBMCs or a T cell subset sorted from them (not recorded which). The V and J genes are TRBV3-1 and TRBJ1-6, with D possibly matching TRBD1 (5 bases). The CDR3 region has the DNA TGTGCCAGCAGCCCTTCGTGGGGGAATAATTCACCCCTCCACTTT. Protein: CASSPSWGNNSPLHF.